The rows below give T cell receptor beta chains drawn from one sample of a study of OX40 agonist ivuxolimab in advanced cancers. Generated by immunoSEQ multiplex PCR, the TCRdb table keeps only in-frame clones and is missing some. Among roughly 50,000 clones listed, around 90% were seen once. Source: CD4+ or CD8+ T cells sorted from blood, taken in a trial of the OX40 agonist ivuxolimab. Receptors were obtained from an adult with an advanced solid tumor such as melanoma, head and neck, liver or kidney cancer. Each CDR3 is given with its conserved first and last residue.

CASTRITEVSEAFF	TRBV6-1	TRBJ1-1
CASSLEDRATEAFF	TRBV13	TRBJ1-1
CASRVLNQPQHF	TRBV2	TRBJ1-5
CASSTTGFNTEAFF	TRBV19	TRBJ1-1
CASSYRLRTSGSYNSPLHF	TRBV6-8	TRBJ1-6
CASSLDRTQYF	TRBV28	TRBJ2-5
CASSLDLRQANTGELFF	TRBV7-8	TRBJ2-2
CASSQVGAAYYGYTF	TRBV4-1	TRBJ1-2
CASSPDEKRREETQYF	TRBV18	TRBJ2-5
CASSFRDRERDTQYF	TRBV5-1	TRBJ2-3
CASSSVGGDYNEQFF	TRBV7-2	TRBJ2-1
CASSPEVGGELFF	TRBV7-9	TRBJ2-2
CASSFRVIGELFF	TRBV28	TRBJ2-2
CASSLDPSYGYTF	TRBV11-2	TRBJ1-2
CASSLRAGRNTEAFF	TRBV27	TRBJ1-1
CASSLDSPRTDTQYF	TRBV5-8	TRBJ2-3
CASSFGLAGRFYNEQFF	TRBV5-6	TRBJ2-1
CASSLGEASYNEQFF	TRBV7-2	TRBJ2-1
CASSPGGDGYEQYF	TRBV9	TRBJ2-7
CASSRTGDPYEQYF	TRBV7-9	TRBJ2-7
CASSVQAGAYNEQFF	TRBV9	TRBJ2-1
CASSESHSAPLHF	TRBV10-1	TRBJ1-6
CASSQTTAETQYF	TRBV7-9	TRBJ2-5
CASSRLGTGVYNEQFF	TRBV19	TRBJ2-1
CASSERDRVIPNYGYTF	TRBV6-1	TRBJ1-2
CASRGTSGVQETQYF	TRBV2	TRBJ2-5
CASSLAAADNQPQHF	TRBV7-2	TRBJ1-5
CASRPAGQSYEQYF	TRBV27	TRBJ2-7
CASSLALPQGELFF	TRBV7-9	TRBJ2-2
CASSYSITGHHYGYTF	TRBV6-5	TRBJ1-2
CAISEQLAGENEQFF	TRBV10-3	TRBJ2-1
CASSQGRTGNNQPQHF	TRBV4-2	TRBJ1-5
CASSFRDRGTGELFF	TRBV28	TRBJ2-2
CASSPGVNTEAFF	TRBV19	TRBJ1-1
CASSQGTGSNQPQHF	TRBV27	TRBJ1-5
CASSSSQNSNQPQHF	TRBV7-9	TRBJ1-5
CASSRTSGGSQETQYF	TRBV5-1	TRBJ2-5
CASDGQNTGELFF	TRBV28	TRBJ2-2
CASSLSLLRALGVNTQYF	TRBV27	TRBJ2-3